Each of the 27 T cell receptor beta chains below was sequenced from the same sample in a study of graft-versus-host responses after intestinal transplantation. The antigens for these receptors are not known. Assay: immunoSEQ multiplex PCR; the TCRdb copy retains only in-frame clones and omits some. The table includes about 120,000 clones, approximately 90% detected once. Sequencing used unstimulated CD4+ T cells sorted from spleen or lymph node cells, obtained before transplant. Every receptor here comes from a human donor who was the organ donor for an intestinal transplant.

The chain uses TRBV2 and TRBJ1-1, with unresolved D. Trimming took off 8 bases at V and 1 base at J, with 11 bases between the two ends. The CDR3 contains 13 residues. Germline values: CDR1 SNHLY, CDR2 FYNNEI. CDR3 nucleotide sequence: TGTGCCAGCGGGGTCCGGACGAACACTGAAGCTTTCTTT. The encoded protein is CASGVRTNTEAFF.

This clone was picked up a small number of times. J is TRBJ2-1 and V is TRBV6-6; maybe TRBD2 (5 bases). Between the trimmed V and J ends, which lost 10 bases and 1 base, there was a span of 17 bases. The CDR3 sequence is 15 residues long. Germline CDR1 is MNHNY and CDR2 is SVGAGI (reference sequence). CDR3 protein: CATRPDGGSYNEQFF. The CDR3, as DNA: TGTGCCACAAGACCCGATGGAGGATCCTACAATGAGCAGTTCTTC.

The V gene is TRBV5-5, the J gene TRBJ2-2; 7 bases match TRBD1. The CDR3 runs 16 residues. The germline V gene encodes CDR1 SGHKS and CDR2 YYEKEE (reference sequence). J gave up 3 bases and V 4 bases, and 9 bases lay outside the gene matches. For the CDR3, the DNA is TGTGCCAGCAGCCACGACAGGGTGATAGACACCGGGGAGCTGTTTTTT. This codes for CASSHDRVIDTGELFF.

The chain recombines TRBV9 with TRBJ2-1; 8 positions agree with TRBD2. CDR1 SGDLS and CDR2 YYNGEE come from the germline V gene. This CDR3 contains 17 residues. V was clipped by 0 bases and J by 4 bases; unmatched bases: 9. CDR3 amino acids: CASSVVSPGGRYNEQFF. The CDR3 DNA sequence: TGTGCCAGCAGCGTAGTTTCCCCGGGCGGGAGGTACAATGAGCAGTTCTTC.

The V gene is TRBV4-2, the J gene TRBJ2-7, with 8 bases lining up with TRBD2. In germline, CDR1 is LGHNA, CDR2 YNFKEQ. J was trimmed by 9 bases and V by 1 base; bases with no gene match: 17. The CDR3 runs 17 residues. CDR3 loop: CASSQGEGGAGLGVQYF. In DNA form, the CDR3 reads TGTGCCAGCAGCCAAGGCGAAGGGGGGGCGGGACTAGGGGTGCAGTACTTC.

The chain carries TRBV27 and TRBJ2-1; D uncertain. From germline, CDR1 is MNHEY and CDR2 SMNVEV (reference sequence). There are 15 residues in the CDR3. V was trimmed by 0 bases and J by 0 bases, leaving 6 bases between them. The CDR3 loop is CASSLSITSYNEQFF. The CDR3 DNA reads TGTGCCAGCAGTTTATCGATAACCTCCTACAATGAGCAGTTCTTC.

The CDR3 here is CSVKRGTYEQYF. DNA for the CDR3: TGCAGCGTTAAGAGGGGGACCTACGAGCAGTACTTC. This chain joins TRBV29-1 and TRBJ2-7; the D gene is possibly TRBD1 (6 bases). Trimming shortened V by 5 bases and J by 2 bases, and 10 bases separated the two germline ends. Germline V gives CDR1 SQVTM, CDR2 ANQGSEA. The CDR3 loop spans 12 amino acids.

Regarding this clone: Other DNA sequences in this specimen translate into the identical CDR3. The chain recombines TRBV7-2 with TRBJ1-1; possibly TRBD1 for D (5 bases). The CDR3 consists of 16 residues. V gave up 0 bases and J gave up 1 base, with 12 bases separating them. CDR1 is SGHTA, CDR2 FQGNSA, per germline. The CDR3: CASSLAPAGSNTEAFF. Here the CDR3 DNA reads TGTGCCAGCAGCTTAGCCCCCGCAGGGTCGAACACTGAAGCTTTCTTT.

The chain employs TRBV7-9 and TRBJ2-1, with 8 bases matching TRBD2. The CDR3 spans 14 residues. The junction had 8 bases not matched to a gene; V was cut back by 4 bases and J by 9 bases. Germline V gene data show CDR1 as SEHNR and CDR2 as FQNEAQ (reference sequence). The CDR3 loop reads CASSSLGLDAEQFF. CDR3 coding DNA: TGTGCCAGCAGCTCGCTGGGACTAGACGCTGAGCAGTTCTTC.

Worth noting for this clone: At the DNA level, this CDR3 is encoded by other sequences in the same sample as well. This chain joins TRBV6-6 and TRBJ1-1; D possibly corresponds to TRBD1 (6 bases). This CDR3 is built from 13 residues. Trimming removed 2 bases at V and 5 bases at J, with 9 bases between. CDR1 MNHNY and CDR2 SVGAGI come from the germline V gene (reference sequence). CDR3 in DNA: TGTGCCAGCAGTTACAGGGGGGGAACTGAAGCTTTCTTT. This sequence encodes CASSYRGGTEAFF.

The V and J genes are TRBV28 and TRBJ2-7; D remains unclear. Trimming removed 5 bases at V and 3 bases at J, with 8 bases between. Germline V lookup: CDR1 MDHEN, CDR2 SYDVKM. This CDR3 has 12 amino acids. CDR3 amino acids: CASSPGGYEQYF. Written as DNA, the CDR3 is TGTGCCAGCAGTCCGGGCGGCTACGAGCAGTACTTC.

This clone was seen just once. As DNA, the CDR3 is TGTGCCAGCAGTGCAGGAGTCCCTAATGAAAAACTGTTTTTT. Residues: CASSAGVPNEKLFF. V usage is TRBV2 and J usage is TRBJ1-4; D is ambiguous. The ends were cut back, 4 bases at V and 3 bases at J, with 9 bases in the middle. There are 14 residues in the CDR3. CDR1 is SNHLY, CDR2 FYNNEI, per germline.

V usage is TRBV18 and J usage is TRBJ2-2, with TRBD2 identical over 10 bases. Germline CDR1 reads KGHSH; CDR2 reads LQKENI. The CDR3 has 16 residues. Unmatched junction bases numbered 1, after V lost 2 bases and J lost 1 base. The CDR3 spells CASSPWTSGNTGELFF. The CDR3 bases are TGTGCCAGCTCACCATGGACTAGCGGGAACACCGGGGAGCTGTTTTTT.

V usage is TRBV10-3 and J usage is TRBJ2-5, with 10 bases lining up with TRBD2. The V gene's germline CDR1 is ENHRY and CDR2 SYGVKD. V gave up 2 bases and J gave up 5 bases; unmatched junction bases: 5. The CDR3 sequence is 15 residues long. Written as DNA, the CDR3 is TGTGCCATCAGTGAGAAGCGGGAGGGCCGGGAGACCCAGTACTTC. It encodes CAISEKREGRETQYF.

The chain has TRBV9 and TRBJ2-1; 10 positions match TRBD2. Germline lookup yields CDR1 SGDLS and CDR2 YYNGEE. J lost 7 bases, V lost 3 bases, and 10 bases had no gene match. This CDR3 has 16 amino acids. The CDR3 reads CASSARLAGAWNEQFF. The CDR3 bases are TGTGCCAGCAGCGCACGACTAGCGGGCGCCTGGAATGAGCAGTTCTTC.

This chain links TRBV9 with TRBJ2-1; 13 positions match TRBD2. This CDR3 is 16 amino acids long. The germline V gene has CDR1 SGDLS and CDR2 YYNGEE. With V trimmed by 6 bases and J by 2 bases, 5 bases remained unmatched. The DNA of the CDR3 is TGTGCCAGCAAGGCACTAGCGGGAGGGACCTACAATGAGCAGTTCTTC. Its translation is CASKALAGGTYNEQFF.

This clone was seen only once. The J gene is TRBJ1-4, the V gene TRBV25-1, with unresolved D. In germline, CDR1 is MGHDK, CDR2 SYGVNS. The CDR3 is 14 residues long. The V gene lost 6 bases and the J gene lost 0 bases, with 8 bases spanning the gap. The CDR3 bases are TGTGCCAGCAGGGACCGTGCAACTAATGAAAAACTGTTTTTT. Translated, it gives CASRDRATNEKLFF.

CDR3 DNA sequence: TGCATTGGGCAACTCCCAGGACAGGGTGAGCAGTTCTTC. Amino acid sequence: CIGQLPGQGEQFF. The chain carries TRBV29-1 and TRBJ2-1; TRBD1 agrees at 8 bases. The germline V gene encodes CDR1 SQVTM and CDR2 ANQGSEA. This CDR3 comprises 13 residues.

J is TRBJ2-2 and V is TRBV15; TRBD2 aligns across 7 bases. The CDR3 is 15 amino acids. Per the germline V gene, CDR1 is LNHNV and CDR2 is YYDKDF (reference sequence). Trimming took 1 base from V and 2 from J; bases not matched to a gene: 1. The CDR3 region is CATSRAGGNTGELFF. The CDR3 nucleotides are TGTGCCACCAGCAGAGCGGGAGGAAACACCGGGGAGCTGTTTTTT.

The chain has TRBV6-6 and TRBJ2-5; 10 bases are a match to TRBD2. The CDR3 contains 14 residues. With 6 bases clipped from V and 4 bases from J, the junction kept 5 bases outside the gene matches. Per the germline V gene, CDR1 is MNHNY and CDR2 is SVGAGI (reference sequence). The chain's CDR3 is CASRPGTSAETQYF. The CDR3, as DNA: TGTGCCAGCAGGCCTGGGACTAGCGCAGAGACCCAGTACTTC.

The chain couples TRBV27 to TRBJ2-7, with D maybe TRBD1 (5 bases). Germline lookup yields CDR1 MNHEY and CDR2 SMNVEV (reference sequence). The CDR3 length is 13 residues. V lost 6 bases and J lost 1, with 10 bases in between. This chain's CDR3 is CASRQVESYEQYF. CDR3 DNA: TGTGCCAGCAGACAGGTTGAATCCTACGAGCAGTACTTC.

This chain joins TRBV30 and TRBJ2-1; possible D gene TRBD2, 6 bases. CDR3 size: 16 residues. Per germline, CDR1 GTSNPN and CDR2 SVGIG (reference sequence). The germline V and J ends were trimmed by 0 bases and 0 bases, with 12 bases remaining between them. The CDR3 here is CAWSVIAGRSYNEQFF. The CDR3, as DNA: TGTGCCTGGAGTGTAATCGCGGGACGCTCCTACAATGAGCAGTTCTTC.

The rearrangement uses TRBV7-9 and TRBJ1-5; D gene uncertain. The germline CDR1 and CDR2 sequences are SEHNR and FQNEAQ (reference sequence). The CDR3 is made up of 12 amino acids. The ends were cut back, 3 bases at V and 2 bases at J, with 2 bases in the middle. The CDR3 loop reads CASSLGNQPQHF. The DNA of the CDR3 is TGTGCCAGCAGCTTGGGCAATCAGCCCCAGCATTTT.

V is TRBV5-1 and J is TRBJ2-5; D may be TRBD1 or TRBD2 (7 bases each). Between the trimmed V and J ends, which lost 3 bases and 5 bases, there was a span of 17 bases. This CDR3 has 15 amino acids. Germline lookup yields CDR1 SGHRS and CDR2 YFSETQ. This CDR3 reads CASSWSDRDYETQYF. Written as DNA, the CDR3 is TGCGCCAGCAGCTGGTCCGACAGGGACTATGAGACCCAGTACTTC. Full variable domain (remainder filled in from reference TRBV5-1 and TRBJ2-5): KAGVTQTPRYLIKTRGQQVTLSCSPISGHRSVSWYQQTPGQGLQFLFEYFSETQRNKGNFPGRFSGRQFSNSRSEMNVSTLELGDSALYLCASSWSDRDYETQYFGPGTRLLVL.

This chain uses TRBV7-9 with TRBJ2-3; TRBD1 matches at 7 bases. V lost 5 bases, J lost 1 base, and 3 bases stayed unmatched. Germline V lookup: CDR1 SEHNR, CDR2 FQNEAQ (reference sequence). The CDR3 extends over 14 amino acids. The CDR3 loop reads CASSPGQGTDTQYF. CDR3 bases: TGTGCCAGCAGCCCCGGACAGGGCACAGATACGCAGTATTTT.

The gene calls are TRBV20-1 and TRBJ2-7; a weak D match, TRBD1 (5 bases). CDR3 length: 11 residues. From germline, CDR1 is DFQATT and CDR2 SNEGSKA (reference sequence). Deletions cut 6 bases from V and 7 bases from J, with 13 bases between. In DNA, the CDR3 is TGCAGTGCGGCGAAGGGGTATGAGCAGTACTTC. Its translation is CSAAKGYEQYF.

The V call is TRBV7-6, the J call TRBJ2-5, with TRBD2 matching 11 bases. Germline values: CDR1 SGHVS, CDR2 FNYEAQ. This CDR3 is 15 amino acids long. Unmatched junction bases numbered 9, after V lost 6 bases and J lost 6 bases. CDR3 protein: CASSLGLADVKTQYF. The CDR3 coding sequence is TGTGCCAGCAGTTTGGGACTAGCGGACGTGAAGACCCAGTACTTC.